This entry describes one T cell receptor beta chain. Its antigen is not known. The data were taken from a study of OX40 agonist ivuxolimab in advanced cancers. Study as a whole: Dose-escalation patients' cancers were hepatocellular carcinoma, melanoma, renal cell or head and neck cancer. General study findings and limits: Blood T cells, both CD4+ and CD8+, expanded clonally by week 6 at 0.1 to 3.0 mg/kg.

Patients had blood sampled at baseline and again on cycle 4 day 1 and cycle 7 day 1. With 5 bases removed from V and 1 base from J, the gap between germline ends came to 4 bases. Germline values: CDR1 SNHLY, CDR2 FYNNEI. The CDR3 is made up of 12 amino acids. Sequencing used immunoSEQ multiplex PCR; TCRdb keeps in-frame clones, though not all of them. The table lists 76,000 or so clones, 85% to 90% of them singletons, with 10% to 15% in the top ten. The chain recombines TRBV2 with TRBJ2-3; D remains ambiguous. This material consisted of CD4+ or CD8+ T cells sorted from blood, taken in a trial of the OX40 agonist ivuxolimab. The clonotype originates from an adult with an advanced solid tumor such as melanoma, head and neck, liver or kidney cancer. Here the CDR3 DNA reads TGTGCCAGCAGTCAGGGCACAGATACGCAGTATTTT. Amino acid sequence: CASSQGTDTQYF.